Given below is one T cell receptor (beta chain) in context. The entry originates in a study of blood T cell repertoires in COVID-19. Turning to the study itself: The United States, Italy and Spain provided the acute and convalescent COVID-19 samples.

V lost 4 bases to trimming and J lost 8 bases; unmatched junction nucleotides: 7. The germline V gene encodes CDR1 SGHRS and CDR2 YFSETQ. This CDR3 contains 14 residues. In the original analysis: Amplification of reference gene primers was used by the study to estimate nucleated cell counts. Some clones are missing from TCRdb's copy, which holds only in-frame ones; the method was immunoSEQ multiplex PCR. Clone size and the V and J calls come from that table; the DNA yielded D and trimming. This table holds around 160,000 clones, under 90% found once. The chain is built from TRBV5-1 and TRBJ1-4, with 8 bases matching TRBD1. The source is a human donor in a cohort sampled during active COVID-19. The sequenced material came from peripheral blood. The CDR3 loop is CASSPTGVWEKLFF. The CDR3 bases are TGCGCCAGCAGCCCGACAGGGGTGTGGGAAAAACTGTTTTTT. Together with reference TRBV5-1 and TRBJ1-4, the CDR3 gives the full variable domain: KAGVTQTPRYLIKTRGQQVTLSCSPISGHRSVSWYQQTPGQGLQFLFEYFSETQRNKGNFPGRFSGRQFSNSRSEMNVSTLELGDSALYLCASSPTGVWEKLFFGSGTQLSVL.